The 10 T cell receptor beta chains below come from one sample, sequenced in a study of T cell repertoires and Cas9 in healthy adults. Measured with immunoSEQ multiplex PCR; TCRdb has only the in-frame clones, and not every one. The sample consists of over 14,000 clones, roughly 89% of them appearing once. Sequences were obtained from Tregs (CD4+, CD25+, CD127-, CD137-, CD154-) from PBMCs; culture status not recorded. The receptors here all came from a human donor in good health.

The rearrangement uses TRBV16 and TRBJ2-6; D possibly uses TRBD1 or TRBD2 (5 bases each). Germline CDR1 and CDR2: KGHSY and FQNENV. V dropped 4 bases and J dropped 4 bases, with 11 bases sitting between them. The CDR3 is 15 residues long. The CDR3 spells CASSLGGPGANVLTF. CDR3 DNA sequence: TGTGCCAGCAGCCTTGGGGGTCCGGGGGCCAACGTCCTGACTTTC.

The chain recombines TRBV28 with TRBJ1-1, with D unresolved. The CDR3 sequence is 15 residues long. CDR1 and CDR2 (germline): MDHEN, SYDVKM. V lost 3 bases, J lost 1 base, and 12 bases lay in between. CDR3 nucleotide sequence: TGTGCCAGCAGTTTCCTGGGCAGGTCGAACACTGAAGCTTTCTTT. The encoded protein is CASSFLGRSNTEAFF.

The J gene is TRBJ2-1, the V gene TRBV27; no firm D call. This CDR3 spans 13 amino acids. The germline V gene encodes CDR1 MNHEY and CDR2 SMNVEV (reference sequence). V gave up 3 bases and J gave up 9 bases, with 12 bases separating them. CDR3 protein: CASSFGGGREQFF. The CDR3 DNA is TGTGCCAGCAGTTTTGGCGGCGGACGTGAGCAGTTCTTC.

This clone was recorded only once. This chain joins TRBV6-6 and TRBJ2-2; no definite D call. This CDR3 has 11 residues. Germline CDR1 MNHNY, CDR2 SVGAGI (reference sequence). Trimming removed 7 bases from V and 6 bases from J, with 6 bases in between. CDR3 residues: CASIVAGELFF. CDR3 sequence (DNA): TGTGCCAGCATAGTCGCCGGGGAGCTGTTTTTT.

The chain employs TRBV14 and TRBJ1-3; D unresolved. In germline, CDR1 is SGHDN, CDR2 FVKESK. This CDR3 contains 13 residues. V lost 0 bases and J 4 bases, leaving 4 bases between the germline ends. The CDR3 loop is CASSQEAGNTIYF. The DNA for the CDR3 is TGTGCCAGCAGCCAAGAGGCGGGAAACACCATATATTTT. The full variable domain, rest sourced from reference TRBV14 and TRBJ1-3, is EAGVTQFPSHSVIEKGQTVTLRCDPISGHDNLYWYRRVMGKEIKFLLHFVKESKQDESGMPNNRFLAERTGGTYSTLKVQPAELEDSGVYFCASSQEAGNTIYFGEGSWLTVV.

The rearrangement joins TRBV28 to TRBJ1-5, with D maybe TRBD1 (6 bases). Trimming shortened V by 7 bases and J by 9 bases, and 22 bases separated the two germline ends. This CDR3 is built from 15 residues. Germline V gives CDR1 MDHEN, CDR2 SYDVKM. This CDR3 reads CASTPMDRFIRPQHF. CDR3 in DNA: TGTGCCAGCACCCCGATGGACAGATTTATCCGGCCCCAGCATTTT.

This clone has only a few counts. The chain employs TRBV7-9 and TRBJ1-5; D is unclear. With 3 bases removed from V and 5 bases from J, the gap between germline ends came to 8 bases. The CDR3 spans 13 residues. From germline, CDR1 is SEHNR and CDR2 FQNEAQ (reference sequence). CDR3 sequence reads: CASSLRRDQPQHF. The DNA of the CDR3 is TGTGCCAGCAGCTTGAGACGGGATCAGCCCCAGCATTTT.

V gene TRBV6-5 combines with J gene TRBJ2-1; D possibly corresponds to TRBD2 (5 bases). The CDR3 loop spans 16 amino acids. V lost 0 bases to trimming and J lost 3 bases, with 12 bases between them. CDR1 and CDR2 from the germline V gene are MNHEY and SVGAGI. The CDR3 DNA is TGTGCCAGCAGTTACTCGGGGTACGGAGGCTACAATGAGCAGTTCTTC. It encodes CASSYSGYGGYNEQFF.

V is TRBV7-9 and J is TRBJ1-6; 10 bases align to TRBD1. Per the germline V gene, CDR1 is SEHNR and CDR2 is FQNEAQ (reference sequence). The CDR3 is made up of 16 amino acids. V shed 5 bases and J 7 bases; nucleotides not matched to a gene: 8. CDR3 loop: CASSPSWGQGNSPLHF. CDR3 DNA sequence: TGTGCCAGCAGCCCTTCCTGGGGACAGGGGAATTCACCCCTCCACTTT. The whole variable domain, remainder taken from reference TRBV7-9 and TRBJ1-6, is DTGVSQNPRHKITKRGQNVTFRCDPISEHNRLYWYRQTLGQGPEFLTYFQNEAQLEKSRLLSDRFSAERPKGSFSTLEIQRTEQGDSAMYLCASSPSWGQGNSPLHFGNGTRLTVT.

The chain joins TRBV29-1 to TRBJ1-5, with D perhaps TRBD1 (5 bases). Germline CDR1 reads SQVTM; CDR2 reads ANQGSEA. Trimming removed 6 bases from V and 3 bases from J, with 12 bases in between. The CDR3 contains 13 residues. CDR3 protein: CSVRTGYNQPQHF. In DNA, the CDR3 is TGCAGCGTACGTACAGGTTACAATCAGCCCCAGCATTTT.